This is a list of T cell receptor beta chains from one sample in a study of T cell changes during pregnancy in multiple sclerosis. Sequenced by immunoSEQ multiplex PCR; TCRdb stores in-frame clones only, minus some. The sample holds about 92,000 clones, around 92% seen once. Sequencing used peripheral blood, obtained in the first trimester of pregnancy. The receptors stem from a female donor with multiple sclerosis, enrolled in a pregnancy study. Both conserved end residues are part of each CDR3. The order of the fields is V gene, J gene, D gene, clone size, CDR3 DNA, CDR3 protein. D genes are given only for firm matches. Not all rows give a size; the values are once, few, many and, for expanded clones, a class.

>TRBV6-5|TRBJ2-7|NA|NA
TGTGCCAGCGGCACCTACGAGCAGTACTTC
CASGTYEQYF
>TRBV9|TRBJ2-3|TRBD2|NA
TGTGCCAGCAGCCGCGGGACTAGCGGATACACAGATACGCAGTATTTT
CASSRGTSGYTDTQYF
>TRBV28|TRBJ2-7|TRBD1|NA
TGTGCCAGCAGTTTTGGCGGGACAGGGCACGAGCAGTACTTC
CASSFGGTGHEQYF
>TRBV13|TRBJ2-3|TRBD2|NA
TGTGCCAGCACCTCCGGGAGGAGATTCGCAGATACGCAGTATTTT
CASTSGRRFADTQYF
>TRBV30|TRBJ2-1|TRBD2|NA
TGTGCCTCTTCGAGCGGACTAGCTACTGAGCAGTTCTTC
CASSSGLATEQFF
>TRBV6-1|TRBJ2-1|TRBD1|once
TGTGCCAGCAGTGGGACCGGGACAGACTACAATGAGCAGTTCTTC
CASSGTGTDYNEQFF
>TRBV9|TRBJ2-7|TRBD2|NA
TGTGCCAGCAGCCCCCGACCTAGCGGGAGAGTCTACGAGCAGTACTTC
CASSPRPSGRVYEQYF
>TRBV5-1|TRBJ2-5|TRBD2|NA
TGCGCCAGCAGCTTGGGTTTCTTGGGAGGGACGGAGACCCAGTACTTC
CASSLGFLGGTETQYF
>TRBV27|TRBJ2-7|TRBD2|NA
TGTGCCAGCAGTTGGGGTATGAGCGGGACGCTTCCTATCCTTTACGAGCAGTACTTC
CASSWGMSGTLPILYEQYF
>TRBV18|TRBJ1-1|TRBD1|NA
TGTGCCAGCTCACCACCTCAGGGGGTAAACACTGAAGCTTTCTTT
CASSPPQGVNTEAFF
>TRBV27|TRBJ2-1|NA|NA
TGTGCCAGCAGTTCCCAATACCTCGAAAGCCGGGAAAATGAGCAGTTCTTC
CASSSQYLESRENEQFF
>TRBV18|TRBJ2-2|NA|NA
TGTGCCAGCTCACCCCGGAGCCGTGTACGCACCGGGGAGCTGTTTTTT
CASSPRSRVRTGELFF
>TRBV5-1|TRBJ2-7|NA|NA
TGCGCCAGCAGCGCGGCTCCCCTAAGCTCCTACGAGCAGTACTTC
CASSAAPLSSYEQYF